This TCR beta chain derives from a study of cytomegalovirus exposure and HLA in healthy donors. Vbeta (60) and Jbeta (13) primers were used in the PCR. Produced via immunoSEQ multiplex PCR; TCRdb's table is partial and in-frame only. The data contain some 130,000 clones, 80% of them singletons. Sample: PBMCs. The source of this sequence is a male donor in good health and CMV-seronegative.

This chain's CDR3 is CASAQRPGVNTEAFF. DNA of the CDR3: TGTGCCAGCGCGCAGAGGCCAGGGGTGAACACTGAAGCTTTCTTT. The gene calls are TRBV7-6 and TRBJ1-1; TRBD1 might be the D (6 bases). The V and J ends lost 8 bases and 0 bases respectively, with 16 bases between them. This CDR3 region has 15 residues. Germline V lookup: CDR1 SGHVS, CDR2 FNYEAQ. The full variable domain, rest sourced from reference TRBV7-6 and TRBJ1-1, is GAGVSQSPRYKVTKRGQDVALRCDPISGHVSLYWYRQALGQGPEFLTYFNYEAQQDKSGLPNDRFSAERPEGSISTLTIQRTEQRDSAMYRCASAQRPGVNTEAFFGQGTRLTVV.